What follows are 28 T cell receptor beta chains derived from one specimen sequenced in a study of blood T cell repertoires in COVID-19. Profiled with immunoSEQ multiplex PCR; TCRdb holds only in-frame clones, not every one. The data hold 200,000 to 300,000 clones, with 83% observed a single time. The sample taken for sequencing was peripheral blood. The receptor source for this set is a human donor in a cohort sampled during active COVID-19.

This chain links TRBV6-6 with TRBJ2-5; 11 bases are a match to TRBD2. The J segment lost 1 base and the V segment lost 6 bases, leaving 1 base of the junction unmatched. The germline V gene has CDR1 MNHNY and CDR2 SVGAGI (reference sequence). The CDR3 totals 14 residues. The CDR3: CASRLAGVQETQYF. In nucleotides, the CDR3 is TGTGCCAGCAGACTAGCGGGAGTCCAAGAGACCCAGTACTTC.

This clone was observed a handful of times. The rearrangement joins TRBV28 to TRBJ1-1; 9 nucleotides align to TRBD1. Unmatched junction bases numbered 6, after V lost 3 bases and J lost 4 bases. Germline CDR1 MDHEN, CDR2 SYDVKM. This CDR3 has 15 amino acids. The DNA of the CDR3 is TGTGCCAGCAGTTTCACATTACAGGGGGCCACTGAAGCTTTCTTT. Its protein is CASSFTLQGATEAFF.

This clone showed up just a few times. Other nucleotide sequences from this sample produce the same CDR3. V usage is TRBV6-5 and J usage is TRBJ1-6; 7 nucleotides agree with TRBD1. V lost 0 bases to trimming and J lost 7 bases; unmatched junction nucleotides: 3. Germline-derived CDR1 and CDR2 are MNHEY and SVGAGI. The CDR3 sequence is 15 residues long. The CDR3 DNA sequence: TGTGCCAGCAGTTACTCAACAGGGGACAATTCACCCCTCCACTTT. Its translation: CASSYSTGDNSPLHF.

V gene TRBV12-3 or TRBV12-4 combines with J gene TRBJ1-5; TRBD1 might be the D (6 bases). CDR3 size: 13 residues. V was trimmed by 3 bases and J by 9 bases, leaving 12 bases between them. DNA for the CDR3: TGTGCCAGCAGTTTGTGGGGGCAAGGGCCCCAGCATTTT. This sequence encodes CASSLWGQGPQHF.

This clone was observed a handful of times. The chain recombines TRBV19 with TRBJ2-5; D gene uncertain. The CDR3 runs 13 residues. Per the germline V gene, CDR1 is LNHDA and CDR2 is SQIVND (reference sequence). Trimming left V 0 bases short and J 5 bases short, with 7 bases between. CDR3 in DNA: TGTGCCAGTAGTATAGACCTCCGGGAGACCCAGTACTTC. It codes for CASSIDLRETQYF.

As for this clone: The same CDR3 arises from other DNA sequences in this sample as well. The V call is TRBV5-1, the J call TRBJ1-5, with a weak D call TRBD1 (5 bases). CDR1 is SGHRS, CDR2 YFSETQ, per germline. The CDR3 is made up of 13 amino acids. Trimming took off 4 bases at V and 3 bases at J, with 8 bases between the two ends. CDR3 residues: CASSGGDNQPQHF. As DNA, the CDR3 is TGCGCCAGCAGCGGGGGGGACAATCAGCCCCAGCATTTT.

The chain carries TRBV19 and TRBJ2-7, with D perhaps matching TRBD1 (5 bases). With 0 bases removed from V and 2 bases from J, the gap between germline ends came to 8 bases. This CDR3 contains 14 residues. Germline CDR1 LNHDA, CDR2 SQIVND (reference sequence). The CDR3 DNA sequence: TGTGCCAGTAGTATAGATCTACAGGCCTACGAGCAGTACTTC. It specifies CASSIDLQAYEQYF.

This chain connects TRBV27 to TRBJ1-1; D may be TRBD1 (6 bases). The CDR3 contains 16 residues. Trimming removed 8 bases at V and 1 base at J, with 20 bases between. CDR1 is MNHEY, CDR2 SMNVEV, per germline (reference sequence). CDR3 coding DNA: TGTGCCAGCGCTTCCTGGGGGGGGGCCCCGAACACTGAAGCTTTCTTT. Its translation: CASASWGGAPNTEAFF.

There are a few counts of this clone. The rearrangement links TRBV6-5 to TRBJ1-1; TRBD1 matches at 9 bases. Germline values: CDR1 MNHEY, CDR2 SVGAGI. This CDR3 comprises 15 residues. Trimming at V came to 5 bases and at J to 1 base, leaving 5 bases not matched to a gene. The CDR3 region is CASSRTGVGNTEAFF. CDR3 DNA sequence: TGTGCCAGCAGTCGGACAGGGGTCGGGAACACTGAAGCTTTCTTT.

This sequence joins TRBV4-2 and TRBJ2-7; 7 bases match TRBD1. CDR1 and CDR2 from the germline V gene are LGHNA and YNFKEQ. The CDR3 length is 15 residues. V trimming: 4 bases; J trimming: 3 bases; junction bases outside the gene matches: 9. The CDR3, as DNA: TGTGCCAGCAGCCTTCAGGGGGAGTTACTCTACGAGCAGTACTTC. It codes for CASSLQGELLYEQYF.

The V and J genes are TRBV5-4 and TRBJ1-1, with TRBD1 identical over 10 bases. The ends lost 3 bases at V and 3 bases at J; junction bases unmatched: 5. Germline CDR1 and CDR2: SGHNT and YYREEE (reference sequence). CDR3 length: 15 amino acids. The CDR3 reads CASSSKTGGYTEAFF. CDR3 coding DNA: TGTGCCAGCAGCTCGAAGACAGGGGGCTACACTGAAGCTTTCTTT.

The table lists this clone with a few counts. The V call is TRBV6-1, the J call TRBJ1-1; D is possibly TRBD1 (5 bases). V was cut by 3 bases and J by 11 bases, with 19 bases left in between. This CDR3 has 14 residues. The germline V gene has CDR1 MNHNS and CDR2 SASEGT. CDR3 residues: CASSDQGRTLAAFF. The CDR3 DNA reads as TGTGCCAGCAGTGACCAGGGCCGAACCTTGGCGGCTTTCTTT.

This clone has just a few counts. The chain uses TRBV15 and TRBJ1-5; D gene unclear. Trimming pared 0 bases from V and 0 bases from J, leaving 12 bases between. Germline loops: CDR1 LNHNV, CDR2 YYDKDF (reference sequence). CDR3 length: 17 residues. The chain's CDR3 is CATSRERAGYSNQPQHF. CDR3 in DNA: TGTGCCACCAGCAGAGAACGGGCGGGCTATAGCAATCAGCCCCAGCATTTT.

The chain employs TRBV11-2 and TRBJ1-3; 8 nucleotides align to TRBD1. V trimming: 1 base; J trimming: 2 bases; junction bases outside the gene matches: 1. The germline CDR1 and CDR2 sequences are SGHAT and FQNNGV. The CDR3 contains 15 residues. The CDR3: CASSLGQGTGNTIYF. In DNA form, the CDR3 reads TGTGCCAGCAGCTTAGGACAGGGGACTGGAAACACCATATATTTT.

J is TRBJ2-7 and V is TRBV4-2, with D maybe TRBD1 (5 bases). The ends were cut back, 4 bases at V and 2 bases at J, with 9 bases in the middle. Germline CDR1 is LGHNA and CDR2 is YNFKEQ. This CDR3 spans 13 amino acids. The CDR3 protein is CASSLQATYEQYF. CDR3 bases: TGTGCCAGCAGCCTACAGGCGACCTACGAGCAGTACTTC.

This clone appeared a single time. The chain links TRBV28 to TRBJ2-2, with 7 bases that match TRBD1. The CDR3 is made up of 15 amino acids. Per germline, CDR1 MDHEN and CDR2 SYDVKM. Trimming removed 6 bases from V and 1 base from J; junction bases left unmatched: 5. The CDR3 sequence is CASRGGQWNTGELFF. DNA of the CDR3: TGTGCCAGCAGAGGGGGACAGTGGAACACCGGGGAGCTGTTTTTT. Full variable domain (outside the CDR3, taken from reference TRBV28 and TRBJ2-2): DVKVTQSSRYLVKRTGEKVFLECVQDMDHENMFWYRQDPGLGLRLIYFSYDVKMKEKGDIPEGYSVSREKKERFSLILESASTNQTSMYLCASRGGQWNTGELFFGEGSRLTVL.

The chain has TRBV5-1 and TRBJ2-3; TRBD2 might be the D (5 bases). The CDR3 spans 15 residues. Germline loops: CDR1 SGHRS, CDR2 YFSETQ. With 1 base removed from V and 0 bases from J, the gap between germline ends came to 9 bases. This CDR3 reads CASSLSGISTDTQYF. CDR3 bases: TGCGCCAGCAGCTTGAGCGGAATTAGCACAGATACGCAGTATTTT.

The V gene is TRBV30, the J gene TRBJ2-3; D is undetermined. The ends were cut back, 2 bases at V and 10 bases at J, with 13 bases in the middle. There are 12 residues in the CDR3. Germline V CDR1 and CDR2: GTSNPN, SVGIG (reference sequence). This chain's CDR3 is CAWSPTADPQYF. The CDR3 bases are TGTGCCTGGAGTCCCACTGCCGATCCGCAGTATTTT. Drawing the rest from reference TRBV30 and TRBJ2-3, the complete variable domain is SQTIHQWPATLVQPVGSPLSLECTVEGTSNPNLYWYRQAAGRGLQLLFYSVGIGQISSEVPQNLSASRPQDRQFILSSKKLLLSDSGFYLCAWSPTADPQYFGPGTRLTVL.

The sample holds a few counts of this clone. V gene TRBV28 combines with J gene TRBJ2-3; no clear D gene. This CDR3 has 14 residues. The V end lost 5 bases, the J end lost 4 bases, and 13 bases lay between the germline ends. Germline lookup yields CDR1 MDHEN and CDR2 SYDVKM. CDR3 bases: TGTGCCAGCAGTGCTGGGCCCTGGGCAGATACGCAGTATTTT. It codes for CASSAGPWADTQYF.

CDR3 DNA sequence: TGTGCCAGCAGCTACAGAAGCAATCAGCCCCAGCATTTT. It yields the protein CASSYRSNQPQHF. The V gene is TRBV3-1 (or the pseudogene TRBV3-2), the J gene TRBJ1-5; no clear D gene. Germline CDR1 reads LGHDT; CDR2 reads YNNKEL (reference sequence). The CDR3 contains 13 residues. The V gene lost 5 bases and the J gene lost 1 base, with 6 bases spanning the gap.

Comment on this clone: The same CDR3 is also encoded by other DNA sequences in this sample. The chain carries TRBV20-1 and TRBJ2-5; the match to TRBD2 covers 11 bases. Germline V lookup: CDR1 DFQATT, CDR2 SNEGSKA (reference sequence). The CDR3 has 14 amino acids. Germline trimming cut 3 bases from V and 4 bases from J; bases unmatched to any gene: 4. CDR3 amino acids: CSASRLAGGETQYF. The CDR3 DNA sequence: TGCAGTGCTAGTCGTCTAGCGGGGGGAGAGACCCAGTACTTC.

The chain links TRBV2 to TRBJ1-3, with D possibly matching TRBD1 (6 bases). V was trimmed by 2 bases and J by 3 bases, leaving 14 bases between them. The CDR3 totals 16 residues. CDR1 SNHLY and CDR2 FYNNEI come from the germline V gene. CDR3 sequence (DNA): TGTGCCAGCAGTGAAACTGCGACAGGACTTGGAAACACCATATATTTT. Protein: CASSETATGLGNTIYF.

The chain uses TRBV6-5 and TRBJ1-2; the match to TRBD1 covers 8 bases. The junction had 9 bases not matched to a gene; V was cut back by 7 bases and J by 8 bases. Germline CDR1 MNHEY, CDR2 SVGAGI. The CDR3 totals 13 residues. This chain's CDR3 is CASKSQGAGGYTF. The CDR3 DNA reads as TGTGCCAGCAAGTCCCAGGGGGCAGGAGGCTACACCTTC.

V usage is TRBV2 and J usage is TRBJ2-1; no clear D gene. CDR1 is SNHLY, CDR2 FYNNEI, per germline. Trimming shortened V by 6 bases and J by 0 bases, and 15 bases separated the two germline ends. The CDR3 runs to 16 residues. The CDR3 protein is CASSPDVVGSYNEQFF. CDR3 DNA: TGTGCCAGCAGCCCAGATGTCGTTGGCTCCTACAATGAGCAGTTCTTC.

The J gene is TRBJ2-7, the V gene TRBV2; D is uncertain. V lost 0 bases and J lost 3, with 9 bases in between. Germline V gives CDR1 SNHLY, CDR2 FYNNEI. This CDR3 is 14 amino acids long. The CDR3, as DNA: TGTGCCAGCAGTGAAGCGCTTGGCAGCTACGAGCAGTACTTC. Protein: CASSEALGSYEQYF.

The chain recombines TRBV28 with TRBJ2-2, with 8 bases aligning to TRBD2. The CDR3 extends over 15 amino acids. J was trimmed by 3 bases and V by 3 bases; bases with no gene match: 3. The germline CDR1 and CDR2 sequences are MDHEN and SYDVKM. This chain's CDR3 is CASSFGTRDTGELFF. The CDR3 bases are TGTGCCAGCAGTTTCGGGACTAGGGACACCGGGGAGCTGTTTTTT. Variable domain in full (rest from reference TRBV28 and TRBJ2-2): DVKVTQSSRYLVKRTGEKVFLECVQDMDHENMFWYRQDPGLGLRLIYFSYDVKMKEKGDIPEGYSVSREKKERFSLILESASTNQTSMYLCASSFGTRDTGELFFGEGSRLTVL.

The rearrangement joins TRBV5-1 to TRBJ2-1; D gene ambiguous. This CDR3 has 14 residues. V lost 0 bases to trimming and J lost 6 bases, with 10 bases between them. The germline CDR1 and CDR2 sequences are SGHRS and YFSETQ. For the CDR3, the DNA is TGCGCCAGCAGCTTGGCCGGTACGGGCAATGAGCAGTTCTTC. Translation gives CASSLAGTGNEQFF.

In its sample, this clone was seen once. The chain is built from TRBV19 and TRBJ2-6; D is undetermined. Germline V gene lookup returns CDR1 LNHDA and CDR2 SQIVND (reference sequence). CDR3 length equals 16 residues. V was pared by 0 bases and J by 0 bases, with 6 bases between. The CDR3: CASSIDESSGANVLTF. CDR3 bases: TGTGCCAGTAGTATAGATGAGAGCTCTGGGGCCAACGTCCTGACTTTC.